This T cell receptor beta chain stems from a study of blood T cell repertoires in COVID-19. Study-wide background: PBMCs, B-cell-depleted T cells, or T cells were the source of the cDNA or gDNA that made up the material.

The table came from immunoSEQ multiplex PCR; TCRdb's copy has only in-frame clones and leaves some out. Altogether over 85,000 clones are present, more than 75% being singletons, with the ten largest covering around 3%. Trimming took 5 bases from V and 2 from J; bases not matched to a gene: 2. This CDR3 spans 13 amino acids. The germline CDR1 and CDR2 sequences are MDHEN and SYDVKM. This clonotype was sampled from a woman between 50 and 59 years old with acute or convalescent COVID-19. The specimen was peripheral blood. The gene calls are TRBV28 and TRBJ1-2, with 7 bases fitting TRBD1. CDR3: CASSTDRNYGYTF. In DNA, the CDR3 is TGTGCCAGCAGTACGGACAGGAACTATGGCTACACCTTC.